The 3 T cell receptor beta chains presented below share a single source sample, sequenced in a study of shared clonotypes between healthy human individuals. Using immunoSEQ multiplex PCR, the repertoire was profiled, and TCRdb retains in-frame clones only, with some absent. The sample records millions of clones, approximately 92% being singletons. What was sequenced was naive CD4+ T cells sorted from blood. Specified subset: CD45RA+ positively selected. These receptors all stem from a man in his late teens or twenties in good health.

V and J are TRBV19 and TRBJ2-5, with a weak D call TRBD2 (6 bases). This CDR3 region has 14 residues. V shed 0 bases and J shed 7 bases, with 12 bases lying between them. The germline CDR1 and CDR2 sequences are LNHDA and SQIVND (reference sequence). CDR3 residues: CASSIDGGLGTQYF. CDR3 nucleotides: TGTGCCAGTAGTATAGACGGGGGTCTCGGGACCCAGTACTTC.

The chain combines TRBV7-2 with TRBJ1-4, with TRBD1 as a possible D gene (6 bases). The CDR3 has 17 residues. CDR1 is SGHTA, CDR2 FQGNSA, per germline. V was clipped by 4 bases and J by 1 base, with 16 bases between them. CDR3 coding DNA: TGTGCCAGCAGCTCATTGGTTTCAGGGGTAACTAATGAAAAACTGTTTTTT. Protein sequence: CASSSLVSGVTNEKLFF.

This clone was seen a single time. The same CDR3 can be traced to other DNA sequences in this sample. CDR3 DNA: TGTGCCAGCAGCTTGACTAGCGGTTCCTACGAGCAGTACTTC. It specifies CASSLTSGSYEQYF. The chain has TRBV11-2 and TRBJ2-7; 9 positions agree with TRBD2. This CDR3 spans 14 amino acids. V lost 3 bases, J lost 1 base, and 1 base stayed unmatched. Germline V gene lookup returns CDR1 SGHAT and CDR2 FQNNGV.